Listed here is a single T cell receptor (beta chain). The same CDR3 also results from other DNA sequences found in this sample. This specimen belongs to a study of cytomegalovirus exposure and HLA in healthy donors. Per the germline V gene, CDR1 is MRHNA and CDR2 is SNTAGT. J gave up 2 bases and V 4 bases, and 8 bases lay outside the gene matches. The CDR3 totals 16 residues. The primer mix had 60 Vbeta and 13 Jbeta primers. Libraries were prepared by immunoSEQ multiplex PCR; TCRdb keeps only in-frame clonotypes and omits some of them. The table has 100,000 to 150,000 clones, roughly 80% seen once. The genes are TRBV6-4 and TRBJ2-3; 8 positions match TRBD2. The clonotype comes from a man in his late teens or twenties in good health and CMV-seropositive. The sequencing input was PBMCs. CDR3 sequence: CASSVTGGASTDTQYF. DNA for the CDR3: TGTGCCAGCAGTGTCACGGGAGGGGCCTCCACAGATACGCAGTATTTT.